This T cell receptor beta chain was sequenced during a study of shared clonotypes between healthy human individuals. Notes on the study in general: Around 5.4% of naive CD4 clonotypes were common to four donors.

Profiling relied on immunoSEQ multiplex PCR, and the TCRdb table lists in-frame clones only, not all of them. The sample contains about 2 million clones, approximately 94% of which appear only once. Cells designated naive CD8 were CD45RO-negative and were positively selected for CCR7, with terminally differentiated effector memory CD45RA+ cells excluded. CDR1 SEHNR and CDR2 FQNEAQ come from the germline V gene (reference sequence). The CDR3 is made up of 14 amino acids. Trimming stripped 1 base from V and 3 bases from J, with 10 bases between. As regards this clone: Its antigen is not identified. The same CDR3 is also encoded by other DNA sequences in this sample.

This receptor was obtained from a man between 18 and 29 years old in good health. V usage is TRBV7-9 and J usage is TRBJ2-7; D may be TRBD1 or TRBD2 (5 bases each). Sequencing used naive CD8+ T cells sorted from blood. CDR3 coding DNA: TGTGCCAGCAGCTTAGGTACAGGACTCTACGAGCAGTACTTC. It codes for CASSLGTGLYEQYF.